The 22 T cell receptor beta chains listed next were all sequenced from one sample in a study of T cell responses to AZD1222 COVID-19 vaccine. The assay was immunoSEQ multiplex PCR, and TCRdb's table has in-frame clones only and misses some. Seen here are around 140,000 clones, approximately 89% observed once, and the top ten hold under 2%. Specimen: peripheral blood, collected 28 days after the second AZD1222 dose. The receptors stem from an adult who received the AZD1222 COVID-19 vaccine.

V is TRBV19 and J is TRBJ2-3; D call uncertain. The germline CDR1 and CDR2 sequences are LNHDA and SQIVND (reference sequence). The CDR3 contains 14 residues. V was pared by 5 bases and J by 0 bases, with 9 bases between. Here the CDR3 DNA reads TGTGCCAGTAGTCCGGCCTATAGCACAGATACGCAGTATTTT. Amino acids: CASSPAYSTDTQYF.

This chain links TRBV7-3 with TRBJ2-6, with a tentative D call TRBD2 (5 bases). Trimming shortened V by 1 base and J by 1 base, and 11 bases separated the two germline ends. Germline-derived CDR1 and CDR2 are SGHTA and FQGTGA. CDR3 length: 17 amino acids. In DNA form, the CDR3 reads TGTGCCAGCAGCTTAAATAGTGGGAGATCTGGGGCCAACGTCCTGACTTTC. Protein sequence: CASSLNSGRSGANVLTF.

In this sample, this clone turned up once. The CDR3 coding sequence is TGTGCCAGCAGCTTATCCGTCCTGCTTGGCGAAAAACTGTTTTTT. It yields the protein CASSLSVLLGEKLFF. The rearrangement links TRBV7-2 to TRBJ1-4, with no clear D. CDR1 is SGHTA, CDR2 FQGNSA, per germline. The CDR3 spans 15 residues. V lost 2 bases and J 8 bases, leaving 15 bases between the germline ends.

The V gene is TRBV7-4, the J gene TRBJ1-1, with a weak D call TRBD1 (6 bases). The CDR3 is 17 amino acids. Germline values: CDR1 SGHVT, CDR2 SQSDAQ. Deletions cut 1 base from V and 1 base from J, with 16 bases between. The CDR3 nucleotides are TGTGCCAGCAGCTTAGACCGGCCTCAGGGGAAGAACACTGAAGCTTTCTTT. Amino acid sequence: CASSLDRPQGKNTEAFF.

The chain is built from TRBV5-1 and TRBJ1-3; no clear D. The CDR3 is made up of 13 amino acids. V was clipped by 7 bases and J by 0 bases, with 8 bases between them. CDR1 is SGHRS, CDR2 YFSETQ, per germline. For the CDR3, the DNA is TGCGCCAGCCAGGTGGGCTCTGGAAACACCATATATTTT. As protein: CASQVGSGNTIYF.

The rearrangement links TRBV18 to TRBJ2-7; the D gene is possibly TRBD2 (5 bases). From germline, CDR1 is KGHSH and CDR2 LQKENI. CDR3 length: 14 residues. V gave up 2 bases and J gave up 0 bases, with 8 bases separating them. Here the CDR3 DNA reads TGTGCCAGCTCACCAAGCGGAGTCTCCTACGAGCAGTACTTC. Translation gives CASSPSGVSYEQYF.

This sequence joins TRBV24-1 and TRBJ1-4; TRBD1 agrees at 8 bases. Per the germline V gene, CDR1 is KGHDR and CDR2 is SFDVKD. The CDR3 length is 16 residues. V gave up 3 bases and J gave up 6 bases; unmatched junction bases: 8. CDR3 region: CATSDPSTGVDEKLFF. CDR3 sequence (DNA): TGTGCCACCAGTGATCCCTCGACAGGGGTTGATGAAAAACTGTTTTTT.

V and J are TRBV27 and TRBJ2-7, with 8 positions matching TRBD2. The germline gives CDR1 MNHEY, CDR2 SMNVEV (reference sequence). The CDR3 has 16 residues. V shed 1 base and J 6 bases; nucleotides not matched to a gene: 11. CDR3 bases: TGTGCCAGCAGTTTATGGGCGGCGAGCGGGAGCTCCGAGCAGTACTTC. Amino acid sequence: CASSLWAASGSSEQYF.

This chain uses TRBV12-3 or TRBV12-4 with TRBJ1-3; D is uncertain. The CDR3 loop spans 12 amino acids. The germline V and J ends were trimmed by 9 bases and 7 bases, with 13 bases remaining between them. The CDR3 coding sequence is TGTGCCAGTACTCCTTTAGTGAACACCATATATTTT. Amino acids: CASTPLVNTIYF.

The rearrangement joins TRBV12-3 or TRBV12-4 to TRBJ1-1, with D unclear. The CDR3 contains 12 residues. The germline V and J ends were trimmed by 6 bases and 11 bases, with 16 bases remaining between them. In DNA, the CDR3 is TGTGCCAGCAGCTTATGGCGGGTGGGGGCTTTCTTT. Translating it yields CASSLWRVGAFF.

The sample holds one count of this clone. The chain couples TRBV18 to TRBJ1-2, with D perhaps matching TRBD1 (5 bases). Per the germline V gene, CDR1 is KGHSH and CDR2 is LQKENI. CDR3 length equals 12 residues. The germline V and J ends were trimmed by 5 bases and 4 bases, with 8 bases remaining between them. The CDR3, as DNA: TGTGCCAGCTCAGGGGACTCCTATGGCTACACCTTC. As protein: CASSGDSYGYTF.

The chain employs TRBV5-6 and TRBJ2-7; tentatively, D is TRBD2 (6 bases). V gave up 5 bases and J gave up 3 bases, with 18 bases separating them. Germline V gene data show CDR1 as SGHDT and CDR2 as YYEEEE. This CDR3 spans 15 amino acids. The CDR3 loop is CASRPAGRRHYEQYF. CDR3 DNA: TGTGCCAGCAGACCGGCGGGACGAAGACACTACGAGCAGTACTTC.

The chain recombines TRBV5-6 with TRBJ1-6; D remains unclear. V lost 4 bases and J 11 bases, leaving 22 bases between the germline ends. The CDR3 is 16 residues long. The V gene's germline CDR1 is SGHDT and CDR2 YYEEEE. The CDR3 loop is CASSLDETGSNPPLHF. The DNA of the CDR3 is TGTGCCAGCAGCCTAGACGAAACGGGATCCAATCCACCCCTCCACTTT.

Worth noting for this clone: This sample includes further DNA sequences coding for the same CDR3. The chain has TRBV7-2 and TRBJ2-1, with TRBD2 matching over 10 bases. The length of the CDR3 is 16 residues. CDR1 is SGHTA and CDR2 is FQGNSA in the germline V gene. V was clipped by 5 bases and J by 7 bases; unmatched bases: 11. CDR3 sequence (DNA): TGTGCCAGCAGCCTAGGGCGGAGCGGGAGGGTGAATGAGCAGTTCTTC. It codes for CASSLGRSGRVNEQFF.

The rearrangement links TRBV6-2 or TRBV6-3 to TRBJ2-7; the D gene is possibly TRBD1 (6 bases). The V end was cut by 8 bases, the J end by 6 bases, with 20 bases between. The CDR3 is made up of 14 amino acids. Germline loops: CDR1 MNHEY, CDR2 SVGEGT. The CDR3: CASCPPRQGSEQYF. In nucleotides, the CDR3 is TGTGCCAGCTGCCCCCCCAGGCAGGGGAGCGAGCAGTACTTC.

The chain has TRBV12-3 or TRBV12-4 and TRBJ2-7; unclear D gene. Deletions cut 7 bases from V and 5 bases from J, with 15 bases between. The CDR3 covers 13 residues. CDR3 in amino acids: CASISSGSNEQYF. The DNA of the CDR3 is TGTGCCAGCATTAGTTCCGGATCCAACGAGCAGTACTTC.

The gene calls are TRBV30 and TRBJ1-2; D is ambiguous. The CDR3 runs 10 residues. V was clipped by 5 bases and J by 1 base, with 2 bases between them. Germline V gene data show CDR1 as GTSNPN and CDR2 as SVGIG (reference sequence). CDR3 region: CAWDNYGYTF. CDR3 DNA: TGTGCCTGGGATAACTATGGCTACACCTTC. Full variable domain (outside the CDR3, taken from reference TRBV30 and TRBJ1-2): SQTIHQWPATLVQPVGSPLSLECTVEGTSNPNLYWYRQAAGRGLQLLFYSVGIGQISSEVPQNLSASRPQDRQFILSSKKLLLSDSGFYLCAWDNYGYTFGSGTRLTVV.

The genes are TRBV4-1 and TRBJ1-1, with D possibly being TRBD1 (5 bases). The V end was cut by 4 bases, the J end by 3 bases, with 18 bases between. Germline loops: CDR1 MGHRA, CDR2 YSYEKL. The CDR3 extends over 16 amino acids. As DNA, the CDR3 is TGCGCCAGCAGCCGGGACCTCAAGGGAGGGGACACTGAAGCTTTCTTT. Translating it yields CASSRDLKGGDTEAFF.

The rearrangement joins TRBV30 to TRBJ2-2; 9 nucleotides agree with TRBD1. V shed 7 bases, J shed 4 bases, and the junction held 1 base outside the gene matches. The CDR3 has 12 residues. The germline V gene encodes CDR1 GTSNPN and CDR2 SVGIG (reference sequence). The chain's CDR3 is CASGQGTGELFF. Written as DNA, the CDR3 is TGTGCCTCGGGACAGGGCACCGGGGAGCTGTTTTTT.

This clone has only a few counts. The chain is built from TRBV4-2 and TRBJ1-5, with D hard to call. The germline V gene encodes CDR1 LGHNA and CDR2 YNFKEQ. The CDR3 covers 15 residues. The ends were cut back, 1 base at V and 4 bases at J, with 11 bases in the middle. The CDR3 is CASSQVNTANQPQHF. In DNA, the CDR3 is TGTGCCAGCAGCCAAGTTAATACAGCTAATCAGCCCCAGCATTTT.

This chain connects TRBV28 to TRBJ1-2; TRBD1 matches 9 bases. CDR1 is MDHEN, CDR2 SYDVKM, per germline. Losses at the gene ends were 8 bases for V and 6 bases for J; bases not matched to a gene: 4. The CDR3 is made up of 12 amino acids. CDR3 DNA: TGTGCCAGCTCGGACAGGGGCGATGGCTACACCTTC. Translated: CASSDRGDGYTF.

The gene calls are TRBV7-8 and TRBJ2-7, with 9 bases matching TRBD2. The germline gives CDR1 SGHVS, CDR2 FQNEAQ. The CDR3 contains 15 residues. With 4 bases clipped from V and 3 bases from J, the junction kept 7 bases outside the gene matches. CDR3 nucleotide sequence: TGTGCCAGCAGCTCTGGGCTAGCGGGAAACTACGAGCAGTACTTC. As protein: CASSSGLAGNYEQYF.